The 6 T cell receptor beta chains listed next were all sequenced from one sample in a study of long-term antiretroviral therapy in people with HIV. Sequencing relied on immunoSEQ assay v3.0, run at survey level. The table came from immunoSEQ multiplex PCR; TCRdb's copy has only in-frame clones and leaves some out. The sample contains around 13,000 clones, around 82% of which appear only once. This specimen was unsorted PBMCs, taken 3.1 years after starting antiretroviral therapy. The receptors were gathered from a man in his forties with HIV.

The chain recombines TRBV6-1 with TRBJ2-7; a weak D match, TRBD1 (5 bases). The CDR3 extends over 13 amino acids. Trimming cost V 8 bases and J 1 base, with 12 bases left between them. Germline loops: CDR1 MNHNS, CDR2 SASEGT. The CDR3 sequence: CASCQGISYEQYF. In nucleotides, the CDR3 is TGTGCCAGCTGTCAGGGAATATCCTACGAGCAGTACTTC.

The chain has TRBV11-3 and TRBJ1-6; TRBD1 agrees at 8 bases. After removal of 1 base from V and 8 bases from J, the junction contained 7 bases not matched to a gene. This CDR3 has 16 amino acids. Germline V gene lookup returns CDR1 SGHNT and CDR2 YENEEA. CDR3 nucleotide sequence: TGTGCCAGCAGCTTAGGGCCGGACAGGGTCGATTCACCCCTCCACTTT. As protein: CASSLGPDRVDSPLHF.

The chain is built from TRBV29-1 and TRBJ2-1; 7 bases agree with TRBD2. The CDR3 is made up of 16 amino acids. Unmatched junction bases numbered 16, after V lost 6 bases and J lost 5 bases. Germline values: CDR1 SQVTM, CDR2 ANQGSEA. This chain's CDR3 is CSVEWGKGLEDNEQFF. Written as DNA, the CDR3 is TGCAGCGTCGAATGGGGGAAAGGACTAGAGGACAATGAGCAGTTCTTC.

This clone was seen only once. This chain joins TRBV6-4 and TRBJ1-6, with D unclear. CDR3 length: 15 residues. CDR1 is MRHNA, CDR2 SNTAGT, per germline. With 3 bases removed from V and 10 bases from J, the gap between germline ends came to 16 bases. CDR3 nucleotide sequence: TGTGCCAGCAGTGAGTCTCCCGATAGATTCTCACCCCTCCACTTT. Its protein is CASSESPDRFSPLHF.

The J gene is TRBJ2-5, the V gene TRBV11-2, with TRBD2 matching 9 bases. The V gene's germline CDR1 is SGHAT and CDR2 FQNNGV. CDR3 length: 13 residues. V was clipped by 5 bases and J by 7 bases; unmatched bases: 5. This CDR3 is CASSPREGTTQYF. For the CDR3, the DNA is TGTGCCAGCAGCCCGCGGGAGGGAACGACCCAGTACTTC.

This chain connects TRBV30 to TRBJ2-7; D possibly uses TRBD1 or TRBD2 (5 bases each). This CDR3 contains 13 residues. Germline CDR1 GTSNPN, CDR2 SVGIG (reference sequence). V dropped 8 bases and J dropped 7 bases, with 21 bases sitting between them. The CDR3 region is CAAEGTSLLEQYF. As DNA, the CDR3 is TGTGCCGCGGAAGGGACCAGTCTACTTGAGCAGTACTTC.